Below, 27 T cell receptor beta chains from the same sample are listed, as sequenced in a study of blood T cell repertoires in COVID-19. Some clones are missing from TCRdb's copy, which holds only in-frame ones; the method was immunoSEQ multiplex PCR. The profile shows 80,000 to 100,000 clones, about 90% of them singletons. The specimen sequenced was peripheral blood. Receptor source: a woman in her 50s with active or convalescent COVID-19.

J is TRBJ2-6 and V is TRBV23-1; TRBD1 might be the D (5 bases). TRBV23-1 is an ORF, with its function uncertain. V was cut by 6 bases and J by 2 bases, with 20 bases left in between. This CDR3 contains 18 residues. The CDR3: CASRTHRWCLTGANVLTF. The CDR3 region has the DNA TGCGCCAGCAGGACCCACAGGTGGTGTCTTACTGGGGCCAACGTCCTGACTTTC.

The chain recombines TRBV5-1 with TRBJ2-7; TRBD1 agrees at 8 bases. J gave up 5 bases and V 5 bases, and 9 bases lay outside the gene matches. The CDR3 has 14 residues. Per germline, CDR1 SGHRS and CDR2 YFSETQ. CDR3 nucleotide sequence: TGCGCCAGCAGAGATACAGGGGGTGGGAACGAGCAGTACTTC. Its translation is CASRDTGGGNEQYF.

This clone was seen just once. The V gene is TRBV7-9, the J gene TRBJ2-2, with D uncertain. The CDR3 is 14 amino acids. The germline V gene has CDR1 SEHNR and CDR2 FQNEAQ (reference sequence). Trimming shortened V by 2 bases and J by 2 bases, and 6 bases separated the two germline ends. CDR3 region: CASSLLSNTGELFF. For the CDR3, the DNA is TGTGCCAGCAGCTTATTGAGTAACACCGGGGAGCTGTTTTTT.

The chain links TRBV4-1 to TRBJ1-6; TRBD1 is a possible D gene (5 bases). CDR1 and CDR2 from the germline V gene are MGHRA and YSYEKL. This CDR3 is built from 16 residues. The V end lost 3 bases, the J end lost 7 bases, and 16 bases lay between the germline ends. DNA for the CDR3: TGCGCCAGCAGCCAGTCCCGGGACTCCCCAAATTCACCCCTCCACTTT. Translating it yields CASSQSRDSPNSPLHF.

This chain links TRBV15 with TRBJ1-1; the D is unclear. Trimming stripped 0 bases from V and 7 bases from J, with 9 bases between. Germline-derived CDR1 and CDR2 are LNHNV and YYDKDF (reference sequence). The length of the CDR3 is 13 residues. CDR3: CATSRETQYEAFF. The CDR3 region has the DNA TGTGCCACCAGCAGAGAAACCCAGTATGAAGCTTTCTTT.

The rearrangement links TRBV30 to TRBJ1-5; 9 nucleotides align to TRBD1. This CDR3 has 14 residues. CDR1 and CDR2 (germline): GTSNPN, SVGIG (reference sequence). The trim removed 5 bases at V and 9 bases at J, leaving 11 bases unmatched. Here the CDR3 reads CAWAQTGGSGPQHF. CDR3 nucleotides: TGTGCCTGGGCACAAACAGGGGGCTCGGGGCCCCAGCATTTT.

The rearrangement links TRBV18 to TRBJ1-2; no clear D. Germline CDR1 is KGHSH and CDR2 is LQKENI. V was shortened by 3 bases and J by 4 bases, with 18 bases between the two germline ends. This CDR3 comprises 16 residues. The CDR3 region is CASSPGQILDFYGYTF. DNA of the CDR3: TGTGCCAGCTCACCGGGTCAAATACTTGACTTCTATGGCTACACCTTC.

V usage is TRBV11-2 and J usage is TRBJ2-7; 8 bases map to TRBD1. CDR1 and CDR2 from the germline V gene are SGHAT and FQNNGV. The V and J ends lost 1 base and 3 bases, in that order; junction bases with no gene match: 8. CDR3 length: 16 residues. The CDR3 loop is CASSLVSGTGYYEQYF. In DNA, the CDR3 is TGTGCCAGCAGCTTAGTCAGTGGGACAGGCTACTACGAGCAGTACTTC.

The rearrangement joins TRBV11-2 to TRBJ2-2; 7 bases map to TRBD2. Unmatched junction bases numbered 10, after V lost 8 bases and J lost 4 bases. The CDR3 has 15 amino acids. Germline V lookup: CDR1 SGHAT, CDR2 FQNNGV. CDR3 nucleotide sequence: TGTGCCAGCTTACACCAGGGAGGGGCCACCGGGGAGCTGTTTTTT. It specifies CASLHQGGATGELFF.

This rearrangement joins TRBV27 to TRBJ1-2, with TRBD1 identical over 7 bases. CDR3 size: 15 residues. V gave up 3 bases and J gave up 1 base; unmatched junction bases: 5. Germline-derived CDR1 and CDR2 are MNHEY and SMNVEV (reference sequence). The CDR3 sequence: CASSFQGQNNYGYTF. CDR3 nucleotide sequence: TGTGCCAGCAGTTTCCAGGGACAGAATAACTATGGCTACACCTTC.

J is TRBJ1-6 and V is TRBV27; perhaps TRBD1 as D (6 bases). The CDR3 is made up of 17 amino acids. In germline, CDR1 is MNHEY, CDR2 SMNVEV (reference sequence). The V gene lost 3 bases and the J gene lost 12 bases, with 24 bases spanning the gap. The CDR3 region has the DNA TGTGCCAGCAGTTTGATCCCCCCGGGACACCAGGGAAAACCCCTCCACTTT. This sequence encodes CASSLIPPGHQGKPLHF.

A single count supports this clone. The rearrangement links TRBV24-1 to TRBJ2-5; D may be TRBD1 (7 bases). V was pared by 2 bases and J by 4 bases, with 16 bases between. CDR3 length: 16 amino acids. Germline V gives CDR1 KGHDR, CDR2 SFDVKD. The CDR3 bases are TGTGCCACCAGTGATTCATACAGGGGAGGAATAGAGACCCAGTACTTC. Encoded protein: CATSDSYRGGIETQYF.

This clone was observed a few times. The V and J genes are TRBV3-1 (or the pseudogene TRBV3-2) and TRBJ2-7; D uncertain. The CDR3 spans 12 residues. V shed 1 base and J shed 6 bases, with 7 bases lying between them. Germline V gives CDR1 LGHDT, CDR2 YNNKEL (reference sequence). CDR3 DNA sequence: TGTGCCAGCAGCCAAGGTTACGGCGAGCAGTACTTC. Translation gives CASSQGYGEQYF.

The chain uses TRBV12-3 or TRBV12-4 and TRBJ2-7; 7 bases match TRBD1. V lost 6 bases, J lost 3 bases, and 5 bases stayed unmatched. This CDR3 has 13 amino acids. The CDR3 DNA follows: TGTGCCAGCAGCCGCGGACAGGTCTACGAGCAGTACTTC. Translated, it gives CASSRGQVYEQYF.

The V and J genes are TRBV29-1 and TRBJ1-1; a weak D match, TRBD1 (6 bases). The germline CDR1 and CDR2 sequences are SQVTM and ANQGSEA. Trimming cost V 2 bases and J 4 bases, with 8 bases left between them. The CDR3 runs to 12 residues. Here the CDR3 reads CSVENRATEAFF. In nucleotides, the CDR3 is TGCAGCGTTGAAAACAGGGCCACTGAAGCTTTCTTT.

J is TRBJ2-7 and V is TRBV10-3, with TRBD2 identical over 11 bases. CDR3 size: 16 residues. CDR1 and CDR2 from the germline V gene are ENHRY and SYGVKD. The V segment lost 0 bases and the J segment 2 bases; nucleotides outside the gene matches: 3. CDR3 in amino acids: CAISESLAGGTYEQYF. In DNA, the CDR3 is TGTGCCATCAGTGAGTCCCTAGCGGGGGGAACCTACGAGCAGTACTTC.

CDR3 residues: CASSYTGGGGAWGYTF. The DNA of the CDR3 is TGTGCCAGCAGTTACACCGGTGGGGGAGGGGCTTGGGGCTACACCTTC. The chain links TRBV6-5 to TRBJ1-2, with D maybe TRBD1 (5 bases). Germline V CDR1 and CDR2: MNHEY, SVGAGI. The ends were cut back, 2 bases at V and 8 bases at J, with 21 bases in the middle. The CDR3 length is 16 residues.

CDR3 nucleotides: TGTGCCAGCTCCCAAAGGACTAGCGGGGTCTACGAGCAGTACTTC. Encoded protein: CASSQRTSGVYEQYF. The chain couples TRBV6-5 to TRBJ2-7, with 12 bases matching TRBD2. Unmatched junction bases numbered 8, after V lost 8 bases and J lost 3 bases. The germline gives CDR1 MNHEY, CDR2 SVGAGI. There are 15 residues in the CDR3.

The chain has TRBV7-3 and TRBJ2-6, with D perhaps matching TRBD2 (5 bases). Germline values: CDR1 SGHTA, CDR2 FQGTGA. V was cut by 1 base and J by 0 bases, with 13 bases left in between. This CDR3 is 18 amino acids long. The CDR3 loop reads CASSLRAVGSSGANVLTF. The CDR3 nucleotides read TGTGCCAGCAGCTTAAGGGCGGTTGGGAGCTCTGGGGCCAACGTCCTGACTTTC.

The chain links TRBV9 to TRBJ2-2; 8 positions agree with TRBD2. CDR3 length equals 14 residues. The germline CDR1 and CDR2 sequences are SGDLS and YYNGEE. The junction had 4 bases not matched to a gene; V was cut back by 5 bases and J by 4 bases. The CDR3 nucleotides read TGTGCCAGCAGGACTAGCGCGGCCACCGGGGAGCTGTTTTTT. Its protein is CASRTSAATGELFF.

The chain is built from TRBV6-6 and TRBJ1-1; possible D gene TRBD1, 5 bases. CDR1 is MNHNY, CDR2 SVGAGI, per germline (reference sequence). Trimming left V 5 bases short and J 7 bases short, with 14 bases between. There are 13 residues in the CDR3. CDR3 coding DNA: TGTGCCAGCAGTGATCGGTGGGGCGGTGAAGCTTTCTTT. Translation: CASSDRWGGEAFF.

This clone was detected only once. The chain carries TRBV10-3 and TRBJ2-5; 10 nucleotides match TRBD1. V lost 5 bases to trimming and J lost 5 bases; unmatched junction nucleotides: 8. The CDR3 covers 15 residues. CDR1 is ENHRY, CDR2 SYGVKD, per germline. CDR3 nucleotide sequence: TGTGCCATCAGTCCGCGACAGGGGGCTGGGGAGACCCAGTACTTC. Its translation: CAISPRQGAGETQYF.

The chain has TRBV6-2 or TRBV6-3 and TRBJ1-6; D gene unclear. The CDR3 contains 13 residues. V was shortened by 2 bases and J by 7 bases, with 6 bases between the two germline ends. Germline values: CDR1 MNHEY, CDR2 SVGEGT. CDR3 sequence reads: CASSYNYNSPLHF. CDR3 nucleotides: TGTGCCAGCAGTTACAACTACAATTCACCCCTCCACTTT.

This chain uses TRBV20-1 with TRBJ1-1; 8 nucleotides line up with TRBD1. This CDR3 is built from 20 residues. From germline, CDR1 is DFQATT and CDR2 SNEGSKA (reference sequence). V shed 3 bases, J shed 3 bases, and the junction held 24 bases outside the gene matches. The CDR3: CSASKSLGRGRLLDHTEAFF. The CDR3 coding sequence is TGCAGTGCTAGTAAGTCGTTAGGCAGGGGGCGGCTTTTAGACCACACTGAAGCTTTCTTT.

CDR3 residues: CAWRYSGGLSSYEQYF. CDR3 bases: TGTGCCTGGAGATATAGCGGGGGGCTAAGCTCCTACGAGCAGTACTTC. The V gene is TRBV30, the J gene TRBJ2-7, with 10 bases fitting TRBD2. With V trimmed by 3 bases and J by 0 bases, 8 bases remained unmatched. Germline CDR1 and CDR2: GTSNPN and SVGIG (reference sequence). CDR3 size: 16 residues.

The chain recombines TRBV5-4 with TRBJ2-7, with a possible D match to TRBD2 (6 bases). The CDR3 length is 13 residues. V shed 2 bases and J shed 3 bases, with 9 bases lying between them. Looked up from germline, CDR1 is SGHNT and CDR2 is YYREEE (reference sequence). CDR3 coding DNA: TGTGCCAGCAGCTTAGGGACTGACTACGAGCAGTACTTC. Its protein product is CASSLGTDYEQYF.

The chain is built from TRBV12-3 or TRBV12-4 and TRBJ1-2, with a possible D match to TRBD1 (6 bases). The V gene lost 4 bases and the J gene lost 9 bases, with 15 bases spanning the gap. The CDR3 is 13 residues long. The CDR3 protein is CASSSLQGLSYTF. The DNA for the CDR3 is TGTGCCAGCAGTTCACTGCAGGGGTTAAGCTACACCTTC.